These 16 T cell receptor beta chains originate from one sample sequenced in a study of T cells after yellow fever vaccination. MiXCR, run by TCRdb on the 5' RACE reads, gives a single entry per CDR3 protein. The table lists roughly 170,000 distinct CDR3 sequences, around 9.7% of them singletons. Sequences were derived from CD8+ T cells sorted from PBMCs, sampled 45 days after the yellow fever booster vaccination. Every receptor here comes from a man between 18 and 29 years old who received the YFV17D yellow fever vaccine.

The chain employs TRBV6-4 and TRBJ2-1, with TRBD2 matching 8 bases. The CDR3 sequence is 17 residues long. J gave up 2 bases and V 4 bases, and 10 bases lay outside the gene matches. Germline CDR1 reads MRHNA; CDR2 reads SNTAGT. This CDR3 reads CASSALPGLGAYNEQFF. CDR3 nucleotide sequence: TGTGCCAGCAGTGCCCTCCCGGGACTAGGGGCCTACAATGAGCAGTTCTTC.

This chain uses TRBV6-5 with TRBJ2-7, with D hard to call. Trimming left V 3 bases short and J 3 bases short, with 9 bases between. There are 13 residues in the CDR3. Per the germline V gene, CDR1 is MNHEY and CDR2 is SVGAGI. CDR3 in amino acids: CASSYGVGYEQYV. CDR3 DNA sequence: TGTGCCAGCAGTTATGGGGTTGGCTACGAGCAGTACGTC.

This clonotype was counted only a few times. The genes are TRBV4-3 and TRBJ2-3; the match to TRBD2 covers 8 bases. Germline V gives CDR1 LGHNA, CDR2 YSLEER. This CDR3 has 18 amino acids. The ends lost 0 bases at V and 5 bases at J; junction bases unmatched: 13. The CDR3 spells CASSQDLRGALVKDTQYF. The CDR3 DNA is TGCGCCAGCAGCCAAGATCTGCGGGGGGCCCTCGTGAAAGATACGCAGTATTTT.

This clonotype was observed a few times. The genes are TRBV29-1 and TRBJ1-2; D call uncertain. V was pared by 0 bases and J by 8 bases, with 7 bases between. The CDR3 sequence is 11 residues long. Germline V gives CDR1 SQVTM, CDR2 ANQGSEA. The CDR3 DNA is TGCAGCGTTGAAGACCAACACGGCTACACCTTC. As protein: CSVEDQHGYTF.

This clonotype showed up many times. The chain uses TRBV7-6 and TRBJ2-7; either TRBD1 or TRBD2 may fit D (5 bases each). V lost 1 base, J lost 5 bases, and 12 bases lay in between. Germline CDR1 SGHVS, CDR2 FNYEAQ. There are 14 residues in the CDR3. CDR3 nucleotides: TGTGCCAGCAGCTTAGGGGCAGGGCGGGACGAGCAGTACTTC. Translated: CASSLGAGRDEQYF.

The chain combines TRBV6-2 or TRBV6-3 with TRBJ2-7; D is perhaps TRBD1 (7 bases). The length of the CDR3 is 19 residues. Trimming cost V 6 bases and J 5 bases, with 32 bases left between them. The V gene's germline CDR1 is MNHEY and CDR2 SVGEGT. The CDR3 protein is CASRGYRAGQRVGPNEQYF. In DNA, the CDR3 is TGTGCCAGCAGAGGATACCGCGCGGGACAGCGGGTCGGTCCCAACGAGCAGTACTTC.

Only a few counts were recorded for this clonotype. The V gene is TRBV29-1, the J gene TRBJ2-3; D possibly corresponds to TRBD2 (6 bases). The CDR3 length is 12 residues. Germline V gives CDR1 SQVTM, CDR2 ANQGSEA. V was shortened by 6 bases and J by 6 bases, with 13 bases between the two germline ends. CDR3 amino acids: CSVRAGTDTQYF. The CDR3, as DNA: TGCAGCGTCAGGGCGGGGACGGATACGCAGTATTTT.

This clonotype was observed a handful of times. This chain uses TRBV20-1 with TRBJ2-7, with D hard to call. The CDR3 contains 13 residues. CDR1 is DFQATT, CDR2 SNEGSKA, per germline (reference sequence). V shed 8 bases and J shed 1 base, with 15 bases lying between them. This CDR3 reads CSTSDRLSYEQYF. CDR3 bases: TGCAGTACGAGCGATCGGTTATCCTACGAGCAGTACTTC.

The genes are TRBV7-9 and TRBJ2-1; D is perhaps TRBD1 or TRBD2 (6 bases each). The CDR3 is 13 amino acids. V was trimmed by 5 bases and J by 11 bases, leaving 16 bases between them. Germline CDR1 and CDR2: SEHNR and FQNEAQ (reference sequence). The CDR3 coding sequence is TGTGCCAGCAGCGATCCGGGGGCGGCGAAGCAGTTCTTC. This encodes CASSDPGAAKQFF.

The V call is TRBV6-1, the J call TRBJ2-6; either TRBD1 or TRBD2 may supply D (5 bases each). The germline CDR1 and CDR2 sequences are MNHNS and SASEGT. The CDR3 spans 15 residues. V lost 4 bases and J lost 4, with 11 bases in between. The CDR3 reads CASSVGGSGANVLTF. CDR3 nucleotides: TGTGCCAGCAGTGTTGGGGGATCCGGGGCCAACGTCCTGACTTTC.

This clonotype has a handful of counts. The rearrangement joins TRBV7-9 to TRBJ1-1; weak D call: TRBD1 (5 bases). The V end lost 3 bases, the J end lost 1 base, and 9 bases lay between the germline ends. Germline lookup yields CDR1 SEHNR and CDR2 FQNEAQ (reference sequence). There are 14 residues in the CDR3. CDR3 in amino acids: CASSFEDRNTEAFF. CDR3 coding DNA: TGTGCCAGCAGCTTCGAAGACAGGAACACTGAAGCTTTCTTT.

This clonotype was found a few times. This chain joins TRBV20-1 and TRBJ1-2, with 8 bases identical to TRBD1. Germline V gene data show CDR1 as DFQATT and CDR2 as SNEGSKA (reference sequence). The CDR3 is 11 amino acids. The V gene end was trimmed by 7 bases and the J gene end by 8 bases; junction bases not matched to a gene: 6. The CDR3 reads CSDQGAYGYTF. The CDR3 bases are TGCAGTGACCAGGGGGCCTACGGCTACACCTTC.

This clonotype was observed many times. The chain couples TRBV12-3 or TRBV12-4 to TRBJ2-3; either TRBD1 or TRBD2 may fit D (5 bases each). The CDR3 contains 16 residues. Trimming pared 3 bases from V and 4 bases from J, leaving 17 bases between. CDR3 sequence: CASSLAGATLPDTQYF. In DNA form, the CDR3 reads TGTGCCAGCAGTTTGGCCGGGGCCACCCTCCCAGATACGCAGTATTTT.

This chain links TRBV7-9 with TRBJ2-3; 14 bases are a match to TRBD2. CDR1 SEHNR and CDR2 FQNEAQ come from the germline V gene (reference sequence). The CDR3 contains 15 residues. V gave up 8 bases and J gave up 2 bases; unmatched junction bases: 3. The CDR3 is CASGTSGGLTDTQYF. The CDR3 nucleotides read TGTGCCAGCGGGACTAGCGGGGGCCTCACAGATACGCAGTATTTT. Filled out from reference TRBV7-9 and TRBJ2-3, the complete variable domain reads DTGVSQNPRHKITKRGQNVTFRCDPISEHNRLYWYRQTLGQGPEFLTYFQNEAQLEKSRLLSDRFSAERPKGSFSTLEIQRTEQGDSAMYLCASGTSGGLTDTQYFGPGTRLTVL.

The chain joins TRBV30 to TRBJ1-1, with a tentative D call TRBD1 (5 bases). V gave up 3 bases and J gave up 6 bases, with 8 bases separating them. The V gene's germline CDR1 is GTSNPN and CDR2 SVGIG (reference sequence). The CDR3 length is 11 residues. CDR3 sequence: CAWRTGPEAFF. The CDR3 region has the DNA TGTGCCTGGAGGACGGGGCCTGAAGCTTTCTTT.

This clonotype was seen a few times. This sequence joins TRBV10-3 and TRBJ2-1; D tentatively reads TRBD1 or TRBD2 (5 bases each). Germline V CDR1 and CDR2: ENHRY, SYGVKD. Trimming took 7 bases from V and 0 from J, leaving 7 bases between them. The CDR3 covers 13 residues. The CDR3 loop reads CAITGSSYNEQFF. The CDR3 region has the DNA TGTGCCATCACAGGGAGCTCCTACAATGAGCAGTTCTTC.